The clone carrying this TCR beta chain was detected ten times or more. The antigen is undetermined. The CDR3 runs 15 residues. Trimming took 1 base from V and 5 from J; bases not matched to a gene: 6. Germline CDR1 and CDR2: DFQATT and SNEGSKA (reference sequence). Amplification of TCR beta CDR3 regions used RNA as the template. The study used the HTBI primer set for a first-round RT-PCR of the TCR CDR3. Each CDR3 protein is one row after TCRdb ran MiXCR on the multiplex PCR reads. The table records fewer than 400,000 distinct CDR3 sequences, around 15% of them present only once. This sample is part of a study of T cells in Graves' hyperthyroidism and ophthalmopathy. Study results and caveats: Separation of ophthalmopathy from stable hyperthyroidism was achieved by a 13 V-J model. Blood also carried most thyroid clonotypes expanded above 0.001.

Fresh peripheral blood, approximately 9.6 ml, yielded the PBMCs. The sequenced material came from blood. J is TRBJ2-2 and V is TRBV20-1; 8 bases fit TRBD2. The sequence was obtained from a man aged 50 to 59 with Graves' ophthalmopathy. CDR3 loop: CSARGSGRVTGELFF. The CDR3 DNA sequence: TGCAGTGCTAGAGGAAGCGGGAGAGTTACCGGGGAGCTGTTTTTT.